The following is a TCR beta chain sequence with its context. This record belongs to a study of blood T cell repertoires in COVID-19. Whole-study context: T cells, B-cell-depleted T cells, or PBMCs supplied cDNA or gDNA.

Repertoires were generated with immunoSEQ multiplex PCR, while TCRdb's copy carries only in-frame clones and drops some. In the table there are 90,000 or so clones, 70% to 90% of which are singletons. V was cut by 1 base and J by 6 bases, with 11 bases left in between. Germline V CDR1 and CDR2: LGHDT, YNNKEL (reference sequence). The CDR3 extends over 14 amino acids. This chain links TRBV3-1 (or the pseudogene TRBV3-2) with TRBJ2-3; no definite D call. The sequenced sample consisted of peripheral blood. The origin of this receptor is a woman between 55 and 75 years old with COVID-19, enrolled during active disease. CDR3 residues: CASSQGPARDTQYF. CDR3 DNA: TGTGCCAGCAGCCAAGGCCCCGCTCGGGATACGCAGTATTTT.